This TCR beta chain was documented in a study of regulatory T cells in long-lasting Graves disease. Study details: Persistent Graves' disease denoted over 5 years of antithyroid drugs plus positive TSH receptor antibodies.

Time point meaning: persistent/refractory GD, antithyroid drugs over 5 years with positive TRAb. Following extraction of RNA from PBMCs, that RNA was used to make the TCR library. Study findings and constraints: Persistent disease preferred TRBV28, TRBJ1-2 and TRBJ2-5; new disease, TRBV20-1 and TRBJ2-1.

The germline gives CDR1 LNHDA, CDR2 SQIVND (reference sequence). Trimming stripped 0 bases from V and 5 bases from J, with 11 bases between. The CDR3 has 15 amino acids. As for this clonotype: Its antigen is not identified.

For TCR beta, libraries came from iRepertoire HTBI primers and Arm-PCR of CDR3 regions. A single record per CDR3 protein comes from TCRdb applying MiXCR to the multiplex PCR reads. The data show about 290,000 distinct CDR3 sequences, with 20% to 25% seen just once and around three fifths held by the top ten. This TCR derives from a female donor with Graves disease. The material sequenced was peripheral blood mononuclear cells (PBMCs), taken when the disease was refractory, from a patient treated with antithyroid drugs. The V and J genes are TRBV19 and TRBJ1-5, with D possibly TRBD1 on 6 matching bases. The CDR3 region has the DNA TGTGCCAGTAGTATAGACCCAGGGGCCCATCAGCCCCAGCATTTT. It specifies CASSIDPGAHQPQHF.